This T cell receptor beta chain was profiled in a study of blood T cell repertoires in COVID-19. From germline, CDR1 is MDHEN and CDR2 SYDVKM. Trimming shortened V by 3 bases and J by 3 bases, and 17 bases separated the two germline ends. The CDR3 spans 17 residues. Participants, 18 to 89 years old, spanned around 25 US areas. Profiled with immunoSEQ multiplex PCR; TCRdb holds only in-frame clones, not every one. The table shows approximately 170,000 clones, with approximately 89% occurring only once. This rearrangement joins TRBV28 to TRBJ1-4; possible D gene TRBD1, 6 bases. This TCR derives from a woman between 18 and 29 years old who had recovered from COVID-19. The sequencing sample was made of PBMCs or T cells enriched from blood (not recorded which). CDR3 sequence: CASSFGRRGAPNEKLFF. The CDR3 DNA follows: TGTGCCAGCAGTTTTGGCCGCAGGGGAGCTCCTAATGAAAAACTGTTTTTT.